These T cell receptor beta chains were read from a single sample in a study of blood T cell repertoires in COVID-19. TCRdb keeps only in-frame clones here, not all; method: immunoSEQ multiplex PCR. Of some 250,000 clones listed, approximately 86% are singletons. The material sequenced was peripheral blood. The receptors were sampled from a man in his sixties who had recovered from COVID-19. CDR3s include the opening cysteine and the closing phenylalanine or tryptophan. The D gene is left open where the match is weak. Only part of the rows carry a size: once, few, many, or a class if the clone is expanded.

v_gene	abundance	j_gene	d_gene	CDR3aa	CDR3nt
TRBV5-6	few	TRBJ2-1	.	CASSYNRVSNEQFF	TGTGCCAGCAGCTACAACAGGGTTAGCAATGAGCAGTTCTTC
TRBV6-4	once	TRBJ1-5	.	CASSGLGQSPYSNQPQHF	TGTGCCAGCAGTGGACTCGGACAGTCTCCGTATAGCAATCAGCCCCAGCATTTT
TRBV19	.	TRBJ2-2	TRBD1	CASSIGTGVRGELFF	TGTGCCAGTAGTATAGGGACAGGGGTTCGCGGGGAGCTGTTTTTT
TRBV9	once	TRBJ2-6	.	CASRTRVTGANVLTF	TGTGCCAGCAGGACCAGGGTTACTGGGGCCAACGTCCTGACTTTC
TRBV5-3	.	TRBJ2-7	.	CARSSKQARSDYEQYF	TGTGCCAGAAGCTCTAAACAGGCCAGATCGGACTACGAGCAGTACTTC
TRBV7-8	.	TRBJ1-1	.	CASSLSGGGTEAFF	TGTGCCAGCAGCCTAAGCGGGGGGGGCACTGAAGCTTTCTTT
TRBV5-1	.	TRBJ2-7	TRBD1	CASSRDRGYEQYF	TGCGCCAGCAGCCGGGACAGGGGTTACGAGCAGTACTTC
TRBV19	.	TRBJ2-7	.	CASSIATGEQYF	TGTGCCAGTAGTATTGCGACAGGCGAGCAGTACTTC
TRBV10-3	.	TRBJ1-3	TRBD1	CASQGAYSSGNTIYF	TGTGCCTCGCAGGGGGCCTATTCCTCTGGAAACACCATATATTTT
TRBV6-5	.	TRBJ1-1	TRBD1	CASRRTGNTEAFF	TGTGCCAGCAGAAGGACAGGGAACACTGAAGCTTTCTTT
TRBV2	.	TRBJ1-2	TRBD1	CASSEANRGGYTF	TGTGCCAGCAGTGAGGCAAACAGGGGTGGCTACACCTTC
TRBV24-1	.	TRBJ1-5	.	CATSDASQPQHF	TGTGCCACCAGTGACGCCAGTCAGCCCCAGCATTTT
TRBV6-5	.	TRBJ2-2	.	CAIGIQGNTGELFF	TGTGCCATCGGCATACAGGGAAACACCGGGGAGCTGTTTTTT
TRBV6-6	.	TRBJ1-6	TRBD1	CASRSTRQGGYSPLHF	TGTGCCAGCAGGTCCACTCGACAGGGTGGATATTCACCCCTCCACTTT
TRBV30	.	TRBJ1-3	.	CAWSAGQISGNTIYF	TGTGCCTGGAGCGCCGGACAGATTTCTGGAAACACCATATATTTT
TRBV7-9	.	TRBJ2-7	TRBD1	CASSSTGTSSYEQYF	TGTGCCAGCAGCTCGACAGGGACCAGCTCCTACGAGCAGTACTTC
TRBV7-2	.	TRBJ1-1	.	CASSPRGTPNTEAFF	TGTGCCAGCAGCCCTAGGGGGACACCGAACACTGAAGCTTTCTTT
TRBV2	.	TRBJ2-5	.	CASTRGGLETQYF	TGTGCCAGCACCCGCGGTGGCTTGGAGACCCAGTACTTC
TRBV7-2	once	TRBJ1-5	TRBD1	CASREAGTARYQPQHF	TGTGCCAGCAGGGAAGCCGGGACAGCCCGCTATCAGCCCCAGCATTTT
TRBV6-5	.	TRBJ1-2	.	CASSYSRNRNYGYTF	TGTGCCAGCAGTTACTCTCGGAACAGGAACTATGGCTACACCTTC
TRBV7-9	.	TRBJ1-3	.	CASSLRDLGNTIYF	TGTGCCAGCAGCCTAAGGGACTTAGGAAACACCATATATTTT
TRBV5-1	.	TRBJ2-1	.	CASSPILSSYNEQFF	TGCGCCAGCAGCCCAATTCTTAGCTCCTACAATGAGCAGTTCTTC
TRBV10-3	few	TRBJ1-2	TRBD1	CAIRRQGAKGGYTF	TGTGCCATCAGGCGACAGGGGGCTAAGGGTGGCTACACCTTC
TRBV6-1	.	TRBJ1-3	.	CASSDRGGSGNTIYF	TGTGCCAGCAGTGACAGGGGCGGCTCTGGAAACACCATATATTTT
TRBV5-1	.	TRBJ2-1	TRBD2	CASSLGLAGNYNEQFF	TGCGCCAGCAGCTTAGGACTAGCGGGCAACTACAATGAGCAGTTCTTC
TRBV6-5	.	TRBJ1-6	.	CASKVEKEHYSPLHF	TGTGCCAGCAAGGTGGAGAAAGAGCATTATTCACCCCTCCACTTT
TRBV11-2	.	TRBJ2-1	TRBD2	CASSFLLAGGLAEQFF	TGTGCCAGCAGCTTTTTATTAGCGGGGGGGCTTGCTGAGCAGTTCTTC
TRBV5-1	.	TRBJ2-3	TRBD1	CASSTGTGSTDTQYF	TGCGCCAGCAGCACCGGGACAGGGAGCACAGATACGCAGTATTTT
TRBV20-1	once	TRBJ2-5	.	CSALSEETQYF	TGCAGTGCTCTTAGCGAAGAGACCCAGTACTTC
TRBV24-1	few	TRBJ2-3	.	CATSGRLGADTQYF	TGTGCCACCAGTGGGAGACTAGGCGCAGATACGCAGTATTTT
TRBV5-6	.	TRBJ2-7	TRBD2	CASSSWTSLNYEQYF	TGTGCCAGCAGCTCGTGGACTAGCCTCAACTACGAGCAGTACTTC
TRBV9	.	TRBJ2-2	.	CASRQGRTGELFF	TGTGCCAGCCGGCAGGGGCGCACCGGGGAGCTGTTTTTT
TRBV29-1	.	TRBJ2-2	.	CSASQGTGGELFF	TGCAGCGCAAGCCAAGGGACTGGCGGGGAGCTGTTTTTT
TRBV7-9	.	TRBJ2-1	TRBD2	CASSLFGGAQEQFF	TGTGCCAGCAGCTTGTTCGGGGGGGCTCAGGAGCAGTTCTTC
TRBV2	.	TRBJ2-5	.	CASSEVGGEIGTQYF	TGTGCCAGCAGTGAAGTTGGAGGGGAAATCGGGACCCAGTACTTC
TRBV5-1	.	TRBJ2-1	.	CASSSRGNEQFF	TGCGCCAGCAGCTCCCGGGGGAATGAGCAGTTCTTC
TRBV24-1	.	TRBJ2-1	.	CATSGSGWTDYNEQFF	TGTGCCACCAGCGGCAGCGGCTGGACAGACTACAATGAGCAGTTCTTC
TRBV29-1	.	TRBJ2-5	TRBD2	CSVQLAGVETQYF	TGCAGCGTTCAACTAGCGGGGGTAGAGACCCAGTACTTC
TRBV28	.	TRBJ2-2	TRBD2	CATKSPVAGTEGTGELFF	TGTGCCACCAAATCACCTGTAGCGGGGACTGAGGGCACCGGGGAGCTGTTTTTT
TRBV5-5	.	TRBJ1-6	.	CASSSPTGNSPLHF	TGTGCCAGCAGCTCTCCAACAGGGAATTCACCCCTCCACTTT
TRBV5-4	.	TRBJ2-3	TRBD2	CASSSPTSGGPTDTQYF	TGTGCCAGCAGCTCGCCGACTAGCGGGGGGCCCACAGATACGCAGTATTTT
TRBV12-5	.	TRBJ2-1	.	CASGLRSGPSTRDNEQFF	TGTGCTAGTGGTTTGAGATCGGGCCCGAGTACGCGGGACAATGAGCAGTTCTTC
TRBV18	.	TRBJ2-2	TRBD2	CASSPPSGASGELFF	TGTGCCAGCTCACCTCCTAGCGGGGCCTCCGGGGAGCTGTTTTTT
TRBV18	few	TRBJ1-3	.	CASSPTTVDTIYF	TGTGCCAGCTCACCCACCACCGTAGACACCATATATTTT
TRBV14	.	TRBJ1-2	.	CASSQGQNYGYTF	TGTGCCAGCAGCCAAGGACAGAACTATGGCTACACCTTC
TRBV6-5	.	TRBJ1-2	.	CASSYSGQGGVTF	TGTGCCAGCAGTTACTCAGGGCAGGGTGGCGTCACCTTC
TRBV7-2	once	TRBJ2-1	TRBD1	CASSLIGTGYFNEQFF	TGTGCCAGCAGCCTCATCGGGACAGGGTACTTCAATGAGCAGTTCTTC